This T cell receptor (beta chain) was recorded in a study of blood T cell repertoires in COVID-19. In the study overall: COVID-19 samples collected from the United States, Italy and Spain covered acute and convalescent phases. T cells, B-cell-depleted T cells, or PBMCs provided the cDNA or gDNA that served as material.

The germline gives CDR1 MNHEY, CDR2 SMNVEV (reference sequence). The CDR3 covers 14 residues. Trimming took off 2 bases at V and 9 bases at J, with 11 bases between the two ends. How the authors handled the data: Scientists estimated how many nucleated cells there were by amplifying reference gene primers. Sequenced by immunoSEQ multiplex PCR; TCRdb stores in-frame clones only, minus some. The V and J calls and clone size are taken from that table; D and trimming were inferred from the DNA. The repertoire includes over 90,000 clones, about 85% of them detected once, and 4.4% sits in the top ten. V is TRBV27 and J is TRBJ1-6, with D tentatively TRBD1 (6 bases). Material: peripheral blood. The origin of this receptor is a man aged 60 to 75 with acute or convalescent COVID-19. The CDR3 region has the DNA TGTGCCAGCAGTTTAAACAGGGAAGGTTCACCCCTCCACTTT. This sequence encodes CASSLNREGSPLHF.